This T cell receptor beta chain was profiled in a study of blood T cell repertoires in COVID-19. Study at large: Material from acute and convalescent COVID-19 was sourced from the United States, Italy and Spain. Nucleic acid was either cDNA or gDNA, and it came from T cells, B-cell-depleted T cells, or PBMCs.

V lost 4 bases and J lost 4, with 8 bases in between. Germline V gene data show CDR1 as MNHEY and CDR2 as SMNVEV (reference sequence). This CDR3 has 13 residues. As handled by the study authors: Amplification from reference gene primers served as the basis for estimated nucleated cell counts. Clones were read by immunoSEQ multiplex PCR, and TCRdb kept only the in-frame ones, dropping some. V, J and clone size were drawn from that table, and D and trimming were deduced from the DNA. The table records around 100,000 clones, approximately 86% of them present only once. V gene TRBV27 combines with J gene TRBJ1-3; D not certain. The sequencing input was peripheral blood. The receptor was isolated from a man in his forties with acute or convalescent COVID-19. The CDR3: CASSYIPGNTIYF. In DNA form, the CDR3 reads TGTGCCAGCAGTTACATCCCGGGAAACACCATATATTTT.